The 11 T cell receptor beta chains presented below share a single source sample, sequenced in a study of blood T cell repertoires in COVID-19. Profiling relied on immunoSEQ multiplex PCR, and the TCRdb table lists in-frame clones only, not all of them. The table has under 300,000 clones, approximately 86% seen once. Sequenced sample: peripheral blood. These TCRs come from a human donor in a cohort sampled during active COVID-19.

The sample holds one count of this clone. The chain carries TRBV9 and TRBJ1-5, with 8 nucleotides matching TRBD1. CDR1 is SGDLS, CDR2 YYNGEE, per germline. V gave up 4 bases and J gave up 7 bases; unmatched junction bases: 7. This CDR3 is 14 amino acids long. CDR3 bases: TGTGCCAGCAGCCTAACAGGGGGAGGGCAGCCCCAGCATTTT. Translation gives CASSLTGGGQPQHF.

This chain connects TRBV7-3 to TRBJ1-2; TRBD1 matches 10 bases. The V and J ends lost 5 bases and 6 bases, in that order; junction bases with no gene match: 6. The CDR3 is made up of 14 amino acids. Germline CDR1 SGHTA, CDR2 FQGTGA. This CDR3 is CASSRDRGLDGYTF. The CDR3 DNA reads TGTGCCAGCAGCAGGGACAGGGGTTTGGATGGCTACACCTTC.

The rearrangement joins TRBV10-1 to TRBJ2-2; 7 bases line up with TRBD1. Germline V gene data show CDR1 as WNHNN and CDR2 as SYGVQD (reference sequence). The CDR3 is made up of 15 amino acids. Unmatched junction bases numbered 9, after V lost 6 bases and J lost 5 bases. CDR3 DNA sequence: TGCGCCAGCAGCCAAATTAAGGGGGCGACCGGGGAGCTGTTTTTT. It specifies CASSQIKGATGELFF.

Only one count was recorded for this clone. In DNA form, the CDR3 reads TGTGCCAGCAGCTTAACAGGGGATCTTTCACCCCTCCACTTT. Its protein product is CASSLTGDLSPLHF. The chain is built from TRBV7-2 and TRBJ1-6; TRBD1 matches at 7 bases. The V gene's germline CDR1 is SGHTA and CDR2 FQGNSA. V was pared by 2 bases and J by 9 bases, with 4 bases of the junction left unmatched. The CDR3 has 14 amino acids.

The rearrangement links TRBV5-1 to TRBJ1-3; D is perhaps TRBD1 (5 bases). Per germline, CDR1 SGHRS and CDR2 YFSETQ. Trimming pared 4 bases from V and 0 bases from J, leaving 11 bases between. The CDR3 contains 15 residues. CDR3 amino acids: CASSREQGSGNTIYF. The CDR3 DNA sequence: TGCGCCAGCAGCCGGGAGCAGGGCTCTGGAAACACCATATATTTT.

The chain combines TRBV7-6 with TRBJ1-3, with a tentative D call TRBD1 (5 bases). Trimming cost V 5 bases and J 0 bases, with 23 bases left between them. This CDR3 has 19 amino acids. The V gene's germline CDR1 is SGHVS and CDR2 FNYEAQ. CDR3 protein: CASSQLGGSDLLSGNTIYF. The DNA of the CDR3 is TGTGCCAGCAGCCAACTGGGGGGGTCCGACCTCCTCTCTGGAAACACCATATATTTT.

The rearrangement joins TRBV4-1 to TRBJ1-2; 7 bases line up with TRBD1. V lost 4 bases, J lost 8 bases, and 10 bases stayed unmatched. The CDR3 extends over 14 amino acids. Germline V gives CDR1 MGHRA, CDR2 YSYEKL. The chain's CDR3 is CASSPLTGNSGYTF. DNA of the CDR3: TGCGCCAGCAGCCCCTTGACAGGGAATTCCGGCTACACCTTC.

J is TRBJ2-3 and V is TRBV6-1; the D gene is possibly TRBD2 (6 bases). Trimming removed 2 bases from V and 4 bases from J, with 16 bases in between. Germline V gene data show CDR1 as MNHNS and CDR2 as SASEGT. This CDR3 contains 16 residues. CDR3 bases: TGTGCCAGCAGTGAAAGACGGCGGGGAGAAGCAGATACGCAGTATTTT. It codes for CASSERRRGEADTQYF.

J is TRBJ2-7 and V is TRBV11-2, with D tentatively TRBD2 (5 bases). CDR1 and CDR2 from the germline V gene are SGHAT and FQNNGV. CDR3 size: 16 residues. V lost 1 base and J lost 7, with 20 bases in between. The CDR3 loop reads CASSLVMVGASGEQYF. CDR3 nucleotides: TGTGCCAGCAGCTTAGTTATGGTGGGAGCCTCTGGTGAGCAGTACTTC.

The chain employs TRBV5-5 and TRBJ2-2; 9 positions agree with TRBD1. Losses at the gene ends were 4 bases for V and 4 bases for J; bases not matched to a gene: 5. The germline V gene encodes CDR1 SGHKS and CDR2 YYEKEE (reference sequence). The CDR3 length is 15 residues. The CDR3 reads CASSIDRGITGELFF. DNA of the CDR3: TGTGCCAGCAGCATAGACAGGGGGATCACCGGGGAGCTGTTTTTT.

This clone was found many times. This chain joins TRBV7-9 and TRBJ2-7, with TRBD1 matching 11 bases. V was pared by 3 bases and J by 3 bases, with 7 bases of the junction left unmatched. Germline V lookup: CDR1 SEHNR, CDR2 FQNEAQ (reference sequence). The CDR3 covers 16 residues. The CDR3 is CASSFLPGTGGYEQYF. The CDR3 nucleotides are TGTGCCAGCAGCTTCCTCCCCGGGACAGGGGGCTACGAGCAGTACTTC.